This T cell receptor (beta chain) originates from a study of human T cells and chemical hapten exposure. Time point denoted: patch test 1, 2 weeks after DPC sensitization. Described treatment: therapeutic diphenylcyclopropenone sensitization with weekly scalp DPC. Drawing of blood took place ahead of applying each patch test. Findings and limits, study-wide: Donors, who had alopecia, may show an immune response that differs from healthy people's. Expanded TCR sets contained significantly more large CDR3 similarity clusters than controls.

This clonotype was found a few times. Its antigen is unknown. The library gave individual cDNA molecules unique molecular identifiers. TCRdb processed the RACE reads anew with MiXCR; each CDR3 protein has one entry. The data hold just under 350,000 distinct CDR3 sequences, with around 7% observed a single time. Germline CDR1 reads SEHNR; CDR2 reads FQNEAQ (reference sequence). The CDR3 runs 15 residues. The germline V and J ends were trimmed by 8 bases and 6 bases, with 20 bases remaining between them. The chain uses TRBV7-9 and TRBJ2-1; D is unresolved. The sequencing here drew on whole blood, taken in connection with sensitization to the hapten diphenylcyclopropenone (DPC). The clonotype originates from a young woman with alopecia areata. Some clones in this sample may be carry-over from other donors' samples. CDR3 residues: CASFDRVTSVNEQFF. CDR3 sequence (DNA): TGTGCCAGCTTCGACCGGGTGACCTCGGTCAATGAGCAGTTCTTC. Looking up the rest from reference TRBV7-9 and TRBJ2-1 gives the full variable domain: DTGVSQNPRHKITKRGQNVTFRCDPISEHNRLYWYRQTLGQGPEFLTYFQNEAQLEKSRLLSDRFSAERPKGSFSTLEIQRTEQGDSAMYLCASFDRVTSVNEQFFGPGTRLTVL.